This T cell receptor beta chain is from a study of cytomegalovirus exposure and HLA in healthy donors. Germline lookup yields CDR1 GTSNPN and CDR2 SVGIG (reference sequence). The CDR3 consists of 14 residues. Trimming stripped 6 bases from V and 1 base from J, with 15 bases between. About this clone itself: The antigen is not known.

60 Vbeta and 13 Jbeta primers were used in PCR. The protocol was immunoSEQ multiplex PCR, while the TCRdb copy is restricted to in-frame clones and leaves out a portion. The sample has about 180,000 clones, about three quarters seen once; the top ten hold roughly 1.4%. Findings and limits, study-wide: In a later analysis, TCR association rates varied by HLA locus: DRB1 most, HLA-C fewest.

V is TRBV30 and J is TRBJ1-1; a weak D match, TRBD1 (6 bases). The sequencing input was PBMCs. This TCR was recovered from a man younger than 35 in good health and CMV-seronegative. The CDR3 nucleotides are TGTGCCTGTTCACGAGGGACACAGAACACTGAAGCTTTCTTT. Translation: CACSRGTQNTEAFF.